The following is a TCR beta chain sequence with its context. Its antigen is not known. This sample's treatment: oral pan-JAK inhibitor, 5-10 mg twice daily. The data belong to a study of CD8+ T cells in alopecia areata. Study results and limitations: While tofacitinib was given, many expanded lesional clones persisted in scalp and blood.

This CDR3 is 15 amino acids long. The V and J ends lost 3 bases and 0 bases respectively, with 11 bases between them. CDR1 GTSNPN and CDR2 SVGIG come from the germline V gene (reference sequence). RNA was isolated and reverse transcribed to cDNA, the sequencing template. Clones were sequenced by immunoSEQ multiplex PCR, and TCRdb holds only the in-frame ones, with some missing. The sample shows over 100,000 clones, about 50% of them seen only once. Sample: CD4+ T cells sorted from blood, taken at week 4, from a patient treated with tofacitinib. V is TRBV30 and J is TRBJ1-4, with D unresolved. The receptor comes from a human donor with alopecia areata. CDR3 amino acids: CAWSDKGATNEKLFF. The CDR3 DNA reads TGTGCCTGGAGCGATAAGGGTGCAACTAATGAAAAACTGTTTTTT.